This T cell receptor beta chain comes out of a study of blood T cells in healthy people across ages. Study-level points and caveats: With age, beta diversity per million T cells declined roughly linearly, significantly by about 40.

V lost 5 bases and J 5 bases, leaving 9 bases between the germline ends. CDR3 length equals 12 residues. Germline lookup yields CDR1 LGHNA and CDR2 YNFKEQ. The second PCR ran about 6 to 12 cycles with a sample-barcoded 5' primer and J-beta primers. TCRdb passed the 5' RACE reads through MiXCR, listing each CDR3 protein once. The sample has hundreds of thousands of distinct CDR3 sequences; under 35% are singletons. Of note for this clonotype: The antigen remains unidentified.

Sequences were obtained from blood. The sequence derives from a woman older than 75 in good health. This chain uses TRBV4-2 with TRBJ2-5, with a possible D match to TRBD1 (5 bases). The CDR3 DNA reads as TGTGCCAGCAGCAAAGGGGTCGAGACCCAGTACTTC. Translating gives CASSKGVETQYF.